Listed below are T cell receptor beta chains from one sample, sequenced in a study of blood T cell repertoires in COVID-19. Sequencing used immunoSEQ multiplex PCR; TCRdb keeps in-frame clones, though not all of them. The sample contains about 200,000 clones, around nine tenths of which appear only once. Sequencing input: peripheral blood. These receptors were obtained from a man aged 18-30 years with active or convalescent COVID-19. Each CDR3 is given with its conserved first and last residue. Not every row has a clone size; where given, it reads once, few, many or a size class.

14 | - | TRBV7-9 | CASSSGTGSYEQYF
14 | - | TRBV9 | CASSVGTLDQPQHF
15 | - | TRBV27 | CASSVTSQRVGEQFF
15 | - | TRBV28 | CASSLGGGIGYEQYF
16 | - | TRBV28 | CASSPLLRGLGGGYTF
19 | - | TRBV4-2 | CASSQVPGRGQGSSDTIYF
17 | - | TRBV19 | CASSIVTGGLSGNTIYF
15 | once | TRBV6-1 | CASSEETGYNSPLHF
13 | few | TRBV10-1 | CASSEGGGYGYTF
15 | - | TRBV14 | CASSQGDYIIYEQYF
16 | few | TRBV27 | CATLRDRVVWANVLTF
18 | - | TRBV12-5 | CASGLARGGLAGAYEQYF
13 | - | TRBV5-4 | CASSPEYADTQYF
13 | - | TRBV19 | CASSVPAYNEQFF
13 | - | TRBV7-9 | CASSPSSGNTIYF
11 | - | TRBV12-5 | CASGLAHEAFF
13 | - | TRBV30 | CAWRSNRVDEQFF
17 | - | TRBV3-1/TRBV3-2 | CASSRGTSGSKPYEQYF
13 | - | TRBV5-6 | CASSLDSTYWQFF
17 | - | TRBV27 | CASSLLLAGGDTDTQYF
16 | - | TRBV19 | CASSTPDRGNNQPQHF
14 | - | TRBV18 | CASSKGLAGETQYF
13 | - | TRBV7-9 | CASSLASGIEAFF
15 | - | TRBV19 | CASSIGRGPNQPQHF
16 | few | TRBV4-3 | CASSQDTAPLNEKLFF
14 | - | TRBV5-1 | CASSLGGGTVEQYF
14 | - | TRBV9 | CASSSDGGDYEQYF
15 | few | TRBV5-1 | CASSSGQGVEDTQYF
16 | - | TRBV19 | CASMPSGRWDTDTQYF
15 | - | TRBV5-1 | CASSLGGTSGSEQFF
15 | many | TRBV19 | CASSLNTRGTGELFF
15 | - | TRBV6-2/TRBV6-3 | CASSFTPSGGSVQYF
17 | - | TRBV7-9 | CASSLVPGRGGNTEAFF
13 | - | TRBV5-1 | CASLREGNTEAFF
14 | - | TRBV7-2 | CASSLGQATGELFF
17 | - | TRBV28 | CASRSAGLRTSGNTIYF
15 | - | TRBV28 | CASSLYRVSNQPQHF
13 | few | TRBV19 | CASSADRNQPQHF
17 | - | TRBV5-1 | CASSPGQGVGGNQPQHF
15 | - | TRBV27 | CASSLGAVDNSPLHF
14 | - | TRBV18 | CASQTSGTNTEAFF
16 | - | TRBV28 | CASSPSFLQGSHGYTF
12 | - | TRBV19 | CASDDRATEAFF
17 | - | TRBV2 | CASRQAPGTGIYNEQFF
13 | - | TRBV6-6 | CASSLQGSYEQYF
14 | - | TRBV18 | CASSPGQNSYEQYF
15 | - | TRBV5-1 | CASSLVGGFVYEQYF
13 | - | TRBV19 | CASRLRAVQPQHF
15 | - | TRBV7-2 | CASSSGQGSIYGYTF
16 | - | TRBV7-2 | CASSVQTRSTTDTQYF
17 | - | TRBV4-2 | CASSQEQRTGENTEAFF
13 | - | TRBV19 | CASSNDRGNEQFF
15 | - | TRBV4-1 | CASSQTSGWNNEQFF
16 | - | TRBV7-9 | CASSLAIGQGLDEQYF
14 | - | TRBV11-3 | CASSSTGDYGELFF